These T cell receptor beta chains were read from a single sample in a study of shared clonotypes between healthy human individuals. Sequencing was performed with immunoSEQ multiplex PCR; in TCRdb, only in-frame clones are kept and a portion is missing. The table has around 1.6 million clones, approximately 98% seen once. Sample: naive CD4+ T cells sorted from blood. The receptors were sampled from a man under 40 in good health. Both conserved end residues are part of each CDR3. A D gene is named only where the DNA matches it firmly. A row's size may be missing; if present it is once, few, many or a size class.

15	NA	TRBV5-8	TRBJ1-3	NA	CASSLAGETGNTIYF	TGTGCCAGCAGCTTGGCGGGAGAAACTGGAAACACCATATATTTT
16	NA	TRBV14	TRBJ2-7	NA	CASSRLGAEGTYEQYF	TGTGCCAGCAGCCGATTGGGAGCGGAGGGAACCTACGAGCAGTACTTC
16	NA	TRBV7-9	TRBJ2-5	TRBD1	CASSLGEANRGETQYF	TGTGCCAGCAGCTTAGGCGAAGCAAACAGGGGGGAGACCCAGTACTTC
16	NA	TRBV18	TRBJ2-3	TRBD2	CASSSRLAGSTDTQYF	TGTGCCAGCTCATCAAGACTAGCGGGATCCACAGATACGCAGTATTTT
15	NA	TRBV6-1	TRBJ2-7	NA	CASSFAPRSGYEQYF	TGTGCCAGCAGTTTTGCCCCTCGATCTGGGTACGAGCAGTACTTC
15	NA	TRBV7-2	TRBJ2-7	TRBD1	CASSLTGDRPYEQYF	TGTGCCAGCAGCCTCACGGGGGACAGGCCCTACGAGCAGTACTTC
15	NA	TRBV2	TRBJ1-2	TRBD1	CASSPEPGQGGGYTF	TGTGCCAGCAGTCCAGAGCCGGGACAGGGCGGCGGCTACACCTTC
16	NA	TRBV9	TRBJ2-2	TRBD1	CASSVVGGTGTGELFF	TGTGCCAGCAGCGTAGTCGGAGGGACAGGGACCGGGGAGCTGTTTTTT
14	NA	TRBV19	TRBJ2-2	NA	CASRLGPNTGELFF	TGTGCCAGTAGACTGGGGCCGAACACCGGGGAGCTGTTTTTT
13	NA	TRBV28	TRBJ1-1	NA	CASSPGAGTEAFF	TGTGCCAGCAGCCCAGGGGCGGGGACTGAAGCTTTCTTT
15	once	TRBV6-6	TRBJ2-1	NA	CASTNRGDNYNEQFF	TGTGCCAGCACCAATAGGGGGGACAACTACAATGAGCAGTTCTTC